The clone carrying this T cell receptor (beta chain) was counted at least ten times. This sample was included in a study of blood T cells in healthy people across ages. Study in general: Researchers report that template switching captured about one barcoded beta molecule per two T cells.

Together with a sample-barcoded 5' primer, a J-beta primer mix was included in a second PCR lasting about 7 to 12 cycles. TCRdb re-derived calls from the 5' RACE reads in MiXCR, one entry per CDR3 protein. The sample carries 1.5 million to 2 million distinct CDR3 sequences, 28% recorded once. Donors ranged from about 6 to 90 years old and were healthy Caucasians in Russia. At least 6 million PBMCs were isolated per sample. V gave up 1 base and J gave up 6 bases, with 8 bases separating them. Germline lookup yields CDR1 SGHRS and CDR2 YFSETQ. The CDR3 is 14 residues long. Sequencing used blood. This chain connects TRBV5-1 to TRBJ1-6; D gene ambiguous. The TCR originated in a woman aged 25 to 39 in good health. CDR3 bases: TGCGCCAGCAGCTTGTGGATGGGTAATTCACCCCTCCACTTT. It specifies CASSLWMGNSPLHF. Variable domain in full (rest from reference TRBV5-1 and TRBJ1-6): KAGVTQTPRYLIKTRGQQVTLSCSPISGHRSVSWYQQTPGQGLQFLFEYFSETQRNKGNFPGRFSGRQFSNSRSEMNVSTLELGDSALYLCASSLWMGNSPLHFGNGTRLTVT.